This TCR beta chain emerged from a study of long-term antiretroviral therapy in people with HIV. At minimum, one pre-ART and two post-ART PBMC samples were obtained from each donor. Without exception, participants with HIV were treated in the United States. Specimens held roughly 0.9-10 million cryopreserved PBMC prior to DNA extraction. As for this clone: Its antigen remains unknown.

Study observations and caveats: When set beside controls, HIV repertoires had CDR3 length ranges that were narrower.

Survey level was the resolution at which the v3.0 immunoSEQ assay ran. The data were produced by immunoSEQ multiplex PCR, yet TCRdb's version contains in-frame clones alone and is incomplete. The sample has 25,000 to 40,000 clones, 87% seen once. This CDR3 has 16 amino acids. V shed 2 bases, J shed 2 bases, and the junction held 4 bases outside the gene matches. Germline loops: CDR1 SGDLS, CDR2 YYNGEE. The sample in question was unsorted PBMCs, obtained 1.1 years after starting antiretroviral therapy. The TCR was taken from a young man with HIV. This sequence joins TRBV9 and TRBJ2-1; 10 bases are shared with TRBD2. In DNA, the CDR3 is TGTGCCAGCAGCGTTAGCGGGGGGAACCCCTACAATGAGCAGTTCTTC. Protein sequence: CASSVSGGNPYNEQFF.